This passage covers 17 T cell receptor beta chains from one sample sequenced in a study of technical replicates of blood from a few donors (dated by TCRdb to 2015 to 2018). The receptor library was made with the immunoSEQ multiplex PCR assay. The clones in this table, taken by TCRdb from immuneACCESS, are in-frame only. Not every clone is retained; where verified, under half of the shortfall comes from an unresolved V gene, and the cause of the rest is unknown. The sample table holds roughly 93,000 clones, of which roughly 95% were seen once. Approximately 0.2% of the sample is taken by the ten largest. The specimen was T cells isolated from PBMCs. The receptors here all came from a human donor in good health.

The chain links TRBV27 to TRBJ2-7, with TRBD2 matching 8 bases. J was trimmed by 1 base and V by 2 bases; bases with no gene match: 4. The CDR3 loop spans 15 amino acids. Per germline, CDR1 MNHEY and CDR2 SMNVEV (reference sequence). The chain's CDR3 is CASSLGGGPSYEQYF. The CDR3 DNA reads as TGTGCCAGCAGTTTAGGCGGGGGGCCTTCCTACGAGCAGTACTTC.

CDR3 amino acids: CASSPASGLYEQYF. In nucleotides, the CDR3 is TGTGCCAGCAGTCCCGCTAGCGGGCTATACGAGCAGTACTTC. This chain uses TRBV27 with TRBJ2-7, with 8 bases matching TRBD2. CDR3 length equals 14 residues. After removal of 5 bases from V and 4 bases from J, the junction contained 7 bases not matched to a gene. The V gene's germline CDR1 is MNHEY and CDR2 SMNVEV (reference sequence).

The chain links TRBV6-5 to TRBJ1-1; D gene ambiguous. CDR3 size: 15 residues. Trimming removed 3 bases at V and 0 bases at J, with 11 bases between. Germline CDR1 reads MNHEY; CDR2 reads SVGAGI. CDR3 amino acids: CASSYGGGLNTEAFF. CDR3 DNA sequence: TGTGCCAGCAGTTATGGAGGTGGGTTGAACACTGAAGCTTTCTTT.

The genes are TRBV2 and TRBJ1-4; possibly TRBD1 for D (5 bases). Looked up from germline, CDR1 is SNHLY and CDR2 is FYNNEI. This CDR3 region has 14 residues. The V gene lost 8 bases and the J gene lost 4 bases, with 14 bases spanning the gap. CDR3 sequence (DNA): TGTGCCAGCGGCCCAGGGTGGGGTAATGAAAAACTGTTTTTT. Residues: CASGPGWGNEKLFF.

The CDR3 DNA reads as TGTGCCAGCAGTCCTACTCTAGCGGGAGGCTACAATGAGCAGTTCTTC. This sequence encodes CASSPTLAGGYNEQFF. The chain couples TRBV6-6 to TRBJ2-1; 11 bases align to TRBD2. The germline CDR1 and CDR2 sequences are MNHNY and SVGAGI (reference sequence). The CDR3 is 16 residues long. With 5 bases clipped from V and 3 bases from J, the junction kept 6 bases outside the gene matches.

This chain links TRBV10-3 with TRBJ2-7; 9 nucleotides match TRBD2. The V gene's germline CDR1 is ENHRY and CDR2 SYGVKD. The CDR3 loop spans 14 amino acids. J gave up 6 bases and V 0 bases, and 3 bases lay outside the gene matches. The CDR3 sequence is CAISESGLAAEQYF. The CDR3 bases are TGTGCCATCAGTGAGTCGGGACTAGCTGCCGAGCAGTACTTC.

The chain recombines TRBV7-2 with TRBJ2-7; D is unresolved. Trimming stripped 3 bases from V and 4 bases from J, with 13 bases between. This CDR3 region has 14 residues. Germline CDR1 reads SGHTA; CDR2 reads FQGNSA. The CDR3 bases are TGTGCCAGCAGCTTTCTGCGTATACTTTACGAGCAGTACTTC. Translating gives CASSFLRILYEQYF.

The rearrangement uses TRBV7-9 and TRBJ1-4; 10 bases are a match to TRBD1. Per germline, CDR1 SEHNR and CDR2 FQNEAQ (reference sequence). J lost 7 bases, V lost 4 bases, and 6 bases had no gene match. This CDR3 is 15 amino acids long. This CDR3 is CASSSFDRGPEKLFF. In nucleotides, the CDR3 is TGTGCCAGCAGCTCGTTCGACAGGGGGCCTGAAAAACTGTTTTTT.

V gene TRBV2 combines with J gene TRBJ1-1, with 8 bases identical to TRBD1. This CDR3 has 14 amino acids. Germline-derived CDR1 and CDR2 are SNHLY and FYNNEI. V lost 6 bases, J lost 6 bases, and 9 bases stayed unmatched. CDR3 sequence reads: CASSNDRGTAEAFF. CDR3 DNA: TGTGCCAGCAGCAATGACAGGGGAACCGCTGAAGCTTTCTTT.

This chain uses TRBV5-1 with TRBJ1-1, with TRBD1 identical over 7 bases. This CDR3 has 17 residues. In germline, CDR1 is SGHRS, CDR2 YFSETQ. Germline trimming cut 0 bases from V and 0 bases from J; bases unmatched to any gene: 8. The CDR3 coding sequence is TGCGCCAGCAGCTTGGACCTCCGGCAGGGGGTGAACACTGAAGCTTTCTTT. Protein: CASSLDLRQGVNTEAFF.

The chain is built from TRBV7-6 and TRBJ2-1, with 7 nucleotides matching TRBD2. CDR3 length: 14 amino acids. The germline V gene encodes CDR1 SGHVS and CDR2 FNYEAQ. The ends lost 1 base at V and 9 bases at J; junction bases unmatched: 6. In DNA form, the CDR3 reads TGTGCCAGCAGCTTAGGGGGTGGCGGGGGTGAGCAGTTCTTC. The encoded protein is CASSLGGGGGEQFF. Using reference TRBV7-6 and TRBJ2-1 for the parts outside the CDR3, the full variable domain is GAGVSQSPRYKVTKRGQDVALRCDPISGHVSLYWYRQALGQGPEFLTYFNYEAQQDKSGLPNDRFSAERPEGSISTLTIQRTEQRDSAMYRCASSLGGGGGEQFFGPGTRLTVL.

The CDR3 reads CASSGTMSMEKLFF. The CDR3 DNA reads as TGTGCCAGCAGCGGGACAATGAGCATGGAAAAACTGTTTTTT. This chain links TRBV6-5 with TRBJ1-4; TRBD1 might be the D (6 bases). V dropped 6 bases and J dropped 8 bases, with 16 bases sitting between them. Germline assignment: CDR1 MNHEY and CDR2 SVGAGI. This CDR3 region has 14 residues.

This sequence joins TRBV6-5 and TRBJ1-5; D call uncertain. CDR1 and CDR2 from the germline V gene are MNHEY and SVGAGI. Trimming stripped 6 bases from V and 4 bases from J, with 13 bases between. CDR3 length equals 14 residues. CDR3 nucleotide sequence: TGTGCCAGCAGACCAGACATCTGGAATCAGCCCCAGCATTTT. This translates into CASRPDIWNQPQHF.

The chain recombines TRBV27 with TRBJ2-4; D gene uncertain. The CDR3 is made up of 13 amino acids. CDR1 is MNHEY and CDR2 is SMNVEV in the germline V gene (reference sequence). Trimming took off 3 bases at V and 8 bases at J, with 11 bases between the two ends. CDR3 loop: CASSFTVKDIQYF. CDR3 nucleotide sequence: TGTGCCAGCAGTTTTACGGTAAAAGACATTCAGTACTTC.

The chain joins TRBV2 to TRBJ1-4, with 10 bases lining up with TRBD1. With 8 bases clipped from V and 6 bases from J, the junction kept 9 bases outside the gene matches. This CDR3 has 15 residues. Germline CDR1 reads SNHLY; CDR2 reads FYNNEI. The CDR3 sequence: CASLMFGTGDEKLFF. In DNA form, the CDR3 reads TGTGCCAGCCTAATGTTCGGGACAGGGGATGAAAAACTGTTTTTT.

The V gene is TRBV29-1, the J gene TRBJ2-7; TRBD2 might be the D (5 bases). Trimming shortened V by 1 base and J by 4 bases, and 11 bases separated the two germline ends. The V gene's germline CDR1 is SQVTM and CDR2 ANQGSEA. The CDR3 loop spans 13 amino acids. CDR3 loop: CSVEVVSGYEQYF. The CDR3 DNA reads TGCAGCGTTGAAGTAGTGTCGGGATACGAGCAGTACTTC.

J is TRBJ2-3 and V is TRBV6-5, with D possibly matching TRBD2 (6 bases). Germline loops: CDR1 MNHEY, CDR2 SVGAGI. The CDR3 runs to 15 residues. V was shortened by 2 bases and J by 3 bases, with 12 bases between the two germline ends. CDR3 coding DNA: TGTGCCAGCAGTTACACGGGACTCCCGACAGATACGCAGTATTTT. Translating it yields CASSYTGLPTDTQYF.